The rows below give T cell receptor beta chains drawn from one sample of a study of a mutant IDH1 vaccine in newly diagnosed glioma. The antigens these receptors bind are not known. Clones were read by immunoSEQ multiplex PCR, and TCRdb kept only the in-frame ones, dropping some. Here the sample spans over 45,000 clones, around 84% being singletons. The sequenced sample was PBMCs, obtained from a glioma patient whose treatment included an IDH1 peptide vaccine. These TCRs come from a woman aged 50 to 60 with glioma. Each CDR3 is given without its conserved first and last residue. Each record gives: V gene, J gene, CDR3 protein.

>TRBV5-5|TRBJ1-1
ASSLGGTLMNTEAF
>TRBV4-1|TRBJ1-2
ASSQDHTGGTYGYT
>TRBV5-1|TRBJ1-5
ASSNGQDQPQH
>TRBV7-8|TRBJ1-4
ASSLGHGNEKLF
>TRBV5-1|TRBJ1-2
ASSLDSYGYT
>TRBV5-4|TRBJ1-5
ASSSGTADQPQH
>TRBV6-5|TRBJ2-7
ASSYGQGDYEQY
>TRBV7-9|TRBJ1-1
ASSSQGVGNTEAF
>TRBV9|TRBJ1-6
ASSVGDGDSPLH
>TRBV6-5|TRBJ2-5
ASSRSSYGETQY
>TRBV2|TRBJ2-7
ASGPEFYEQY
>TRBV19|TRBJ1-6
ASRTRHGGLLGGNNSPLH
>TRBV28|TRBJ2-7
ASSLRTAIYEQY
>TRBV9|TRBJ1-6
ASSVAPGRVSYNSPLH
>TRBV2|TRBJ1-6
ASGDRGLPLH
>TRBV10-3|TRBJ1-4
AISESSAGFINEKLF
>TRBV27|TRBJ1-4
ASSLGGGGKLF
>TRBV9|TRBJ2-7
ASSTRTAGPYEQY
>TRBV5-1|TRBJ1-2
ASSREAGYGYT